The T cell receptor (beta chain) under discussion was sequenced for a study of post-analysis software for immune sequencing data (dated by TCRdb to between 2014 and 2016). As for the study more broadly: Relapsing-remitting, secondary progressive and progressive-relapsing multiple sclerosis were recorded as disease courses, and subtype annotation was lacking for some patients. The multiple sclerosis patient repertoires were compared with 11 previously published healthy control repertoires from donors aged roughly 6 to 27 years. A subset of samples was prepared in parallel using single-end sample barcoding, then pooled and co-amplified after Illumina adapter ligation.

This clonotype was counted at least ten times. The clone's antigen remains unknown. Base qualities are missing; no much larger clone stands one base away. Study-wide conclusions, independent of this receptor: Compared with controls, multiple sclerosis patients had significantly lower normalized Chao1 diversity, a finding suggesting substantial peripheral T-cell clonal expansion. The control group was slightly older than the multiple sclerosis patient group. Roughly 5 TRBV segments, including TRBV5-6, TRBV5-1 and TRBV20-1, were significantly more frequent in patients than controls. When samples were clustered directly using the F measure, samples prepared in the same batch co-clustered strongly, which prompted a batch-effect correction.

V ends up 1 base short and J 5 bases short, with an unmatched junction base count of 3. Its CDR3 holds 14 amino acids, cysteine through phenylalanine. Here the CDR3 DNA is all that survives: 42 bases in frame from base 1. The CDR1 and CDR2 encoded by the germline V gene are SGHRS and YFSETQ. Receptor amplification or capture employed PCR. TCRdb lists the instrument as Illumina HiSeq 2500. To reduce PCR and sequencing biases, unique molecular identifiers were incorporated into the TCR beta cDNA libraries. About 0.5 million cDNA molecules were obtained for every 1 to 10 million input T cells, so each molecule roughly corresponded to one T cell. Patient libraries were prepared and sequenced with the same protocol used for the earlier healthy control dataset. Samples belonging to the same batch were prepared together, multiplexed and sequenced on a shared HiSeq lane. The published analysis was carried out like this. Raw barcoded reads were processed with MIGEC, and single-read molecular identifier groups were discarded before consensus assembly and CDR3 extraction. VDJtools was used for post-analysis of the clonotype tables, with diversity normalized by down-sampling every dataset to the smallest sample size. In repertoire overlap clustering, CDR3 amino acid sequences, but not nucleotide sequences, were matched to correct batch-related cross-sample contamination. TCRdb's own reprocessing of the public reads used fastp at Q25 and MiXCR and kept productive beta chains. Entries are consolidated by CDR3 protein sequence, retaining the most common genes and DNA. These V and J calls derive from TCRdb rather than the authors' analysis. The sample table records about 760,000 distinct CDR3 sequences; roughly 27% of these occur just once. The ten largest make up roughly 0.53% of the sample.

To demonstrate the VDJtools post-analysis software, TCR beta repertoires were profiled from the peripheral blood of about a dozen young patients with multiple sclerosis. Multiple sclerosis patients were children and adolescents aged about 6 to 17 years. This receptor was obtained from a girl aged 10-17 years with multiple sclerosis. This chain is built from TRBV5-1 and TRBJ1-2; 9 bases in between match TRBD1. The sequencing input was blood. At the DNA level, the sequence is TGCGCCAGCAGCTTGAGGGGACAGGGATATGGCTACACCTTC. The translation is CASSLRGQGYGYTF.